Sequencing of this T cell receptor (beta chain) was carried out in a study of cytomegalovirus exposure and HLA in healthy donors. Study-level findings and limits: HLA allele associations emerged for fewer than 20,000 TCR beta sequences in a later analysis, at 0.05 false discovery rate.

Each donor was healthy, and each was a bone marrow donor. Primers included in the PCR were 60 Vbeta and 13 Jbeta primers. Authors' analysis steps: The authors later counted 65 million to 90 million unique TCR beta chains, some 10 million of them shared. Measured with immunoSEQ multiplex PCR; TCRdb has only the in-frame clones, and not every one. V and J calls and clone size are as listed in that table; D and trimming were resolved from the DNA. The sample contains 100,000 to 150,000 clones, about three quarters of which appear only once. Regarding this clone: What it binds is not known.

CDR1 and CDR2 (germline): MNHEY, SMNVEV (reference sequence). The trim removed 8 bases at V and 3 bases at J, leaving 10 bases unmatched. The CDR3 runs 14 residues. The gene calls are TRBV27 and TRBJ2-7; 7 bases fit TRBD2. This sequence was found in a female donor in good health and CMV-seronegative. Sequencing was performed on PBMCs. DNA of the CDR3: TGTGCCAGCTCCGGACTAGACAAGGGCTACGAGCAGTACTTC. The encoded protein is CASSGLDKGYEQYF.